This TCR beta chain was found in a study of cytomegalovirus exposure and HLA in healthy donors. Study-wide results and limits: In a later analysis, at a false discovery rate of 0.05, roughly 17,000 TCR beta sequences were associated with HLA alleles. An analysis that came later showed most CMV-associated TCR beta chains appearing HLA-restricted.

Amplification used 60 Vbeta primers and 13 Jbeta primers. Clones were read by immunoSEQ multiplex PCR, and TCRdb kept only the in-frame ones, dropping some. The sample shows around 64,000 clones, roughly 77% of them seen only once. With regard to this clone: What it recognizes is unknown.

The CDR3 totals 15 residues. Trimming cost V 4 bases and J 0 bases, with 10 bases left between them. Germline V lookup: CDR1 SGHRS, CDR2 YFSETQ. This chain links TRBV5-1 with TRBJ1-4; TRBD1 might be the D (5 bases). The source of this sequence is a man aged 25-45 years in good health and CMV-seropositive. The sample taken for sequencing was PBMCs. CDR3 loop: CASSVTGATNEKLFF. The CDR3 DNA sequence: TGCGCCAGCAGCGTCACAGGTGCAACTAATGAAAAACTGTTTTTT.